This T cell receptor (beta chain) was captured by sequencing in a study of cytomegalovirus exposure and HLA in healthy donors. Whole-study findings and limits: An observed cluster of highly shared sequence variants was recorded as a likely sequencing artifact. Later genetic work tied a missense DCLRE1C variant to beta-chain V and J trimming. Later analysis placed DRB1 highest and HLA-C lowest in TCR association rates, which differed by HLA locus. The study flagged some 170 TCR beta chains as cytomegalovirus-associated.

Researchers ran the PCR with 60 Vbeta and 13 Jbeta primers. The data were produced by immunoSEQ multiplex PCR, yet TCRdb's version contains in-frame clones alone and is incomplete. The sample shows about 180,000 clones, more than 75% of them seen only once. The germline V gene encodes CDR1 SQVTM and CDR2 ANQGSEA. The CDR3 has 16 amino acids. V dropped 4 bases and J dropped 3; count of bases not matched to a gene: 8. About this clone: Its antigen is currently unknown.

The clonotype originates from a woman aged 25 to 45 in good health and CMV-seropositive. The gene calls are TRBV29-1 and TRBJ2-3; 12 nucleotides align to TRBD2. The sample consisted of PBMCs. CDR3 in amino acids: CSVVWASGGATDTQYF. CDR3 DNA sequence: TGCAGCGTTGTTTGGGCTAGCGGGGGGGCAACAGATACGCAGTATTTT.